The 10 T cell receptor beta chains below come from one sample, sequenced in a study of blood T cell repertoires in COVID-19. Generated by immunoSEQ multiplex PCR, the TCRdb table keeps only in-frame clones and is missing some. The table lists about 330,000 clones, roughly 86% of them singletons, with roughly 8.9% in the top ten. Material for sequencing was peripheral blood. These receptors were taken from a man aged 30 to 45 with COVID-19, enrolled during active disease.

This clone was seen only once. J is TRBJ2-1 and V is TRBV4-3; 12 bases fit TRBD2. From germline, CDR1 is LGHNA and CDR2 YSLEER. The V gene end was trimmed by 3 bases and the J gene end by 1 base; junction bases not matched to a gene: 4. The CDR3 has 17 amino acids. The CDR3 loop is CASSHTSGGPSYNEQFF. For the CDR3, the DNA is TGCGCCAGCAGCCATACTAGCGGGGGGCCGTCCTACAATGAGCAGTTCTTC.

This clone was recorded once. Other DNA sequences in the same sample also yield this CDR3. CDR3 sequence (DNA): TGTGCCAGCAGCGTGGGGGGGGGCTCCACCCTTTACAATGAGCAGTTCTTC. Translation: CASSVGGGSTLYNEQFF. J is TRBJ2-1 and V is TRBV9; maybe TRBD2 (7 bases). Germline assignment: CDR1 SGDLS and CDR2 YYNGEE. The length of the CDR3 is 17 residues. Deletions cut 2 bases from V and 4 bases from J, with 19 bases between.

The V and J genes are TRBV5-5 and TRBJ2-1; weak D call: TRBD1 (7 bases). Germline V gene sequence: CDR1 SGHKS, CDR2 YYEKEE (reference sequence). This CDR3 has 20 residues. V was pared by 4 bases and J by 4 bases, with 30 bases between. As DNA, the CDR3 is TGTGCCAGCAGCGTGCGACAGGGAGAGGGACTCCTGCAGGTGTACAATGAGCAGTTCTTC. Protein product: CASSVRQGEGLLQVYNEQFF.

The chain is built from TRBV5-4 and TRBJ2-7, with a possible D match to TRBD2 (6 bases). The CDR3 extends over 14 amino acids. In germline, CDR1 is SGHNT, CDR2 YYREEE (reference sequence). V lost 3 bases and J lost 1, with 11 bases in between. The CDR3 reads CASSSGTLSYEQYF. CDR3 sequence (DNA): TGTGCCAGCAGCTCAGGGACTTTGTCCTACGAGCAGTACTTC.

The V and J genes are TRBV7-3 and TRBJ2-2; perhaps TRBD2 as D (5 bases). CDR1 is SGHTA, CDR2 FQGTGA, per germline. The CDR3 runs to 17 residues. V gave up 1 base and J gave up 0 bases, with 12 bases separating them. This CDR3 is CASSLSRAGPNTGELFF. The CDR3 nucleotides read TGTGCCAGCAGCTTAAGTCGGGCGGGTCCGAACACCGGGGAGCTGTTTTTT. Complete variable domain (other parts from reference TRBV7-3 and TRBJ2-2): GAGVSQTPSNKVTEKGKYVELRCDPISGHTALYWYRQSLGQGPEFLIYFQGTGAADDSGLPNDRFFAVRPEGSVSTLKIQRTERGDSAVYLCASSLSRAGPNTGELFFGEGSRLTVL.

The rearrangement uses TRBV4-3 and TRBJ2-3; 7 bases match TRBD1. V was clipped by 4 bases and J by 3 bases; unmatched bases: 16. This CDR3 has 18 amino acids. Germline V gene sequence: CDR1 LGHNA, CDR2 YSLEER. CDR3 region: CASSPHPETGFITDTQYF. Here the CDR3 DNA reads TGCGCCAGCAGCCCCCATCCGGAGACAGGGTTCATTACAGATACGCAGTATTTT.

CDR3 residues: CASSFTGIQETQYF. The CDR3 bases are TGCGCCAGCAGCTTTACAGGGATCCAAGAGACCCAGTACTTC. The chain combines TRBV5-1 with TRBJ2-5; D is perhaps TRBD1 (6 bases). The V end was cut by 2 bases, the J end by 1 base, with 9 bases between. This CDR3 region has 14 residues. Germline CDR1 reads SGHRS; CDR2 reads YFSETQ.

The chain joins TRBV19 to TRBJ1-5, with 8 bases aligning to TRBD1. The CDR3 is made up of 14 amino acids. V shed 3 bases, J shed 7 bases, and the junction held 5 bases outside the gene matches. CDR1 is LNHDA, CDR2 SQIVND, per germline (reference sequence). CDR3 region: CASSMGQEIQPQHF. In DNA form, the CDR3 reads TGTGCCAGTAGTATGGGACAGGAGATACAGCCCCAGCATTTT.

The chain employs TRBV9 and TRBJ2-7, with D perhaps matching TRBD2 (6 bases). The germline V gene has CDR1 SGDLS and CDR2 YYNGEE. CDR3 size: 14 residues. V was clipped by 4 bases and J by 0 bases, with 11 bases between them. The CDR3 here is CASSPAGSSYEQYF. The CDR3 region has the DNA TGTGCCAGCAGCCCTGCCGGGAGCTCCTACGAGCAGTACTTC.

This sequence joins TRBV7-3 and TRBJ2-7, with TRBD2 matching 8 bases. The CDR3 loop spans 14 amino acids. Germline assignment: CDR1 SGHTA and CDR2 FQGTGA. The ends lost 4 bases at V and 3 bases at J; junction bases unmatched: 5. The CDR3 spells CASSSRAGGYEQYF. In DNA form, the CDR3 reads TGTGCCAGCAGCTCCCGGGCGGGGGGCTACGAGCAGTACTTC.